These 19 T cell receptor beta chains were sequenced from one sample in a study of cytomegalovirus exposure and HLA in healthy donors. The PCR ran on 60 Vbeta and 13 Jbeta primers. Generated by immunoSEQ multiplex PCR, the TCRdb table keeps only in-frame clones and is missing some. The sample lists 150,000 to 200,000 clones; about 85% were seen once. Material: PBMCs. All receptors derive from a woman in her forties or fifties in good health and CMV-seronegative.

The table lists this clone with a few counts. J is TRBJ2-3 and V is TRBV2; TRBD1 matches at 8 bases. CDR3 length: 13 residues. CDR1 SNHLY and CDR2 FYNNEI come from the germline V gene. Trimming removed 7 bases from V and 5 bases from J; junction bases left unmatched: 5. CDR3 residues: CASKGQGGDTQYF. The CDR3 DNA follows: TGTGCCAGCAAAGGACAGGGAGGAGATACGCAGTATTTT.

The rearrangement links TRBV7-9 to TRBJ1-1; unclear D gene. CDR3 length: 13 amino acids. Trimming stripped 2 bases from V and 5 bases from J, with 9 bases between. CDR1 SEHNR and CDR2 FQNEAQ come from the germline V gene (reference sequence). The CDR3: CASSLNWRTEAFF. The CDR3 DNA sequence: TGTGCCAGCAGCTTAAACTGGAGAACTGAAGCTTTCTTT.

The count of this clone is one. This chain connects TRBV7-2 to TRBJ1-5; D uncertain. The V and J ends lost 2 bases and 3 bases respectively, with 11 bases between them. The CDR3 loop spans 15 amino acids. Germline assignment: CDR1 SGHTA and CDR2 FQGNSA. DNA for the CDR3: TGTGCCAGCAGCTTACACAGAGTGGACAATCAGCCCCAGCATTTT. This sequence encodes CASSLHRVDNQPQHF. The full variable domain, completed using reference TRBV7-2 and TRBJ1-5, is GAGVSQSPSNKVTEKGKDVELRCDPISGHTALYWYRQSLGQGLEFLIYFQGNSAPDKSGLPSDRFSAERTGGSVSTLTIQRTQQEDSAVYLCASSLHRVDNQPQHFGDGTRLSIL.

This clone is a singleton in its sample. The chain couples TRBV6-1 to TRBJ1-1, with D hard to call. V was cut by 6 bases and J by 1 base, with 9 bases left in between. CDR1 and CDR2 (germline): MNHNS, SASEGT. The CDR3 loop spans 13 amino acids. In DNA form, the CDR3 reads TGTGCCAGCAGAGAGATTTCGAACACTGAAGCTTTCTTT. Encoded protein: CASREISNTEAFF.

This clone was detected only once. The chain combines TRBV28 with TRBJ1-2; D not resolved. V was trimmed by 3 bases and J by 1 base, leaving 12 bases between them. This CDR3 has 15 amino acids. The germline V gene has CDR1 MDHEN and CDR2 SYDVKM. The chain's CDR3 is CASSFPTGFNYGYTF. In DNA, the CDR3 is TGTGCCAGCAGTTTCCCGACGGGATTTAACTATGGCTACACCTTC.

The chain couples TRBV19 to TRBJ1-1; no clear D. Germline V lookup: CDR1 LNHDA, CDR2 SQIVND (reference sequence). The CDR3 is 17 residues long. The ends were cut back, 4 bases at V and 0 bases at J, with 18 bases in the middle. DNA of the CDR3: TGTGCCAGTAGTACTCCGGGTCGTAAAAAGATGAACACTGAAGCTTTCTTT. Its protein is CASSTPGRKKMNTEAFF.

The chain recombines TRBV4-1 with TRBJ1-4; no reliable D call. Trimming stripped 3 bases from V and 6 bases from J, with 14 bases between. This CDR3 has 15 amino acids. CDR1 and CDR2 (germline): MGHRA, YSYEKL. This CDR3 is CASSHGFLGDEKLFF. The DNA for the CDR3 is TGCGCCAGCAGCCACGGTTTTCTCGGGGATGAAAAACTGTTTTTT.

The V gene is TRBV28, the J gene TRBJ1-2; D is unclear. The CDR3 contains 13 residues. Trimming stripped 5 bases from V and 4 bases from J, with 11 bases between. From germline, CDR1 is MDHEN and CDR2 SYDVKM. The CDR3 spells CASSRRSSYGYTF. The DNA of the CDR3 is TGTGCCAGCAGTAGACGGAGTAGCTATGGCTACACCTTC.

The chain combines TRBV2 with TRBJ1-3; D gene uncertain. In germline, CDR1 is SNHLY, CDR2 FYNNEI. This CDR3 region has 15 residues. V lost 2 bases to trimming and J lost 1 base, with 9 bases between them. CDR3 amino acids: CASSETRVSGNTIYF. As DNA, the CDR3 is TGTGCCAGCAGTGAAACCCGGGTATCTGGAAACACCATATATTTT.

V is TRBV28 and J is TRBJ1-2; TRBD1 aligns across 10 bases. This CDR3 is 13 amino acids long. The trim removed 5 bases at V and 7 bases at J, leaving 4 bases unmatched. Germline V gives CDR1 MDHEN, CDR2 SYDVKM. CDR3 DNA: TGTGCCAGCAGTCCGACAGGGGGCCTTGGCTACACCTTC. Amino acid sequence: CASSPTGGLGYTF.

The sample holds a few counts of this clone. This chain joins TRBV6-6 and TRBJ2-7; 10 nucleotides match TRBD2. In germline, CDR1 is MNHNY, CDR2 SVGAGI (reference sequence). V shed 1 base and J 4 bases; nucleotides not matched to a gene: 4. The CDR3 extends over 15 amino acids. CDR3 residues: CASSYLGTSVYEQYF. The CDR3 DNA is TGTGCCAGCAGTTACTTGGGGACTAGCGTGTACGAGCAGTACTTC.

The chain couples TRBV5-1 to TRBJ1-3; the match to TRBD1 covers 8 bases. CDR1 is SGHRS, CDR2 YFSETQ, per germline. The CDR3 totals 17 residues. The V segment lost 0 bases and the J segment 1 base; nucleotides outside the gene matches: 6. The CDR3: CASSLVHRGSSGNTIYF. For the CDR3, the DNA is TGCGCCAGCAGCTTGGTGCACAGGGGGTCTTCTGGAAACACCATATATTTT.

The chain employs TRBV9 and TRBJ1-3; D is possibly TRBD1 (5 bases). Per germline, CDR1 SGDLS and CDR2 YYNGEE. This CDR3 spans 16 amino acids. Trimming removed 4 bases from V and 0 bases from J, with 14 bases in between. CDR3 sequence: CASSRGSLSSGNTIYF. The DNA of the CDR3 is TGTGCCAGCAGCCGGGGGAGTTTGAGCTCTGGAAACACCATATATTTT.

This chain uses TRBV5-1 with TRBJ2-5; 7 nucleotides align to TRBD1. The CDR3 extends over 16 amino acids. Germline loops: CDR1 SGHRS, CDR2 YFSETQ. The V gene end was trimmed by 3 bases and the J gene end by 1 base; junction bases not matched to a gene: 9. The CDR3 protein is CASSSPLGTVQETQYF. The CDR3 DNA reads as TGCGCCAGCAGCTCCCCCCTCGGGACAGTCCAAGAGACCCAGTACTTC.

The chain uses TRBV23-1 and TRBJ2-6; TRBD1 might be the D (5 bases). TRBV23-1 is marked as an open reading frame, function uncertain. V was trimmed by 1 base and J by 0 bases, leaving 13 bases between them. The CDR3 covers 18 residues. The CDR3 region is CASSQFKQAPSGANVLTF. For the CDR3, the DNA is TGCGCCAGCAGTCAATTCAAACAGGCCCCCTCTGGGGCCAACGTCCTGACTTTC.

The CDR3 DNA sequence: TGTGCCAGTATCACCCTCTCGGGCGGGAGGTTAGCCCAGCATTTT. It specifies CASITLSGGRLAQHF. This rearrangement joins TRBV19 to TRBJ1-5; D unresolved. V lost 7 bases, J lost 11 bases, and 24 bases lay in between. The CDR3 contains 15 residues. The germline V gene encodes CDR1 LNHDA and CDR2 SQIVND (reference sequence).

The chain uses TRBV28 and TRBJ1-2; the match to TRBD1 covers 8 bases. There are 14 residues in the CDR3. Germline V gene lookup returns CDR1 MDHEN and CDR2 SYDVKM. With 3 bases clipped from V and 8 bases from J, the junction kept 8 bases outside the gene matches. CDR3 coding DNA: TGTGCCAGCAGTTTCCGGCAGGGGGCGAGGGGCTACACCTTC. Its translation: CASSFRQGARGYTF.

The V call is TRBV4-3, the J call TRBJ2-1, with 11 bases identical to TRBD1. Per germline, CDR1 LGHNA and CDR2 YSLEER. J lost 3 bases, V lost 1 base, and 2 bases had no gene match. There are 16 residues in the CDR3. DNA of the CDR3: TGCGCCAGCAGCCAAGCCGGGACAGGGGGCTACAATGAGCAGTTCTTC. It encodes CASSQAGTGGYNEQFF.

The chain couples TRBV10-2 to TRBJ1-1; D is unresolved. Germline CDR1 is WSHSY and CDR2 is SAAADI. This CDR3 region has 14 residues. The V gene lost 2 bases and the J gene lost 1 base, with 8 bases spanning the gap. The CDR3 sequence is CASSEHYRNTEAFF. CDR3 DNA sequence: TGCGCCAGCAGTGAGCACTATAGGAACACTGAAGCTTTCTTT.